The T cell receptor beta chain under discussion was sequenced for a study of CD8+ T cells in alopecia areata. About the research overall: Oral tofacitinib (5 to 10 mg twice daily) was administered to treated patients.

The V gene's germline CDR1 is MGHRA and CDR2 YSYEKL. The CDR3 is made up of 11 amino acids. With 4 bases removed from V and 6 bases from J, the gap between germline ends came to 4 bases. As for this clone: The antigen is unknown.

Study results and caveats: When scalp samples are sequenced, resident alphabeta T cells of normal skin are also captured. Higher clonality was seen in lesional scalp than in normal scalp, especially in alopecia totalis/universalis.

It was from PBMCs that CD4+ and CD8+ T cells were sorted. RNA, once extracted, was reverse transcribed into cDNA for use as the sequencing template. Sequenced by immunoSEQ multiplex PCR; TCRdb stores in-frame clones only, minus some. There are about 120,000 clones in the sample; around two fifths occur only once, and 2.5% to 3.5% lies in the top ten. The receptor was derived from a human donor with alopecia areata. The V and J genes are TRBV4-1 and TRBJ2-4, with D hard to call. The sequenced material came from CD4+ T cells sorted from blood. CDR3 protein: CASSRRNIQYF. Written as DNA, the CDR3 is TGCGCCAGCAGCCGACGAAACATTCAGTACTTC.